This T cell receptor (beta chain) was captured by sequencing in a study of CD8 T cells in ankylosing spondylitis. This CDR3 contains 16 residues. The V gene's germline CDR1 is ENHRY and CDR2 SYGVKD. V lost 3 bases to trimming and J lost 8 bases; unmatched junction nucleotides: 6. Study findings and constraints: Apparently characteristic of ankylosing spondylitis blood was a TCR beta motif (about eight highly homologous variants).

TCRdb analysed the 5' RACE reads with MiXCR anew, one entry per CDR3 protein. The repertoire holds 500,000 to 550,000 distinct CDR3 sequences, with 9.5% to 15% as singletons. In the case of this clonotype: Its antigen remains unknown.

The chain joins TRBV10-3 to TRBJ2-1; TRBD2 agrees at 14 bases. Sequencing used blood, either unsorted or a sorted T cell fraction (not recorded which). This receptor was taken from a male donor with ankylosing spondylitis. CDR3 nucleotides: TGTGCCATCAGTGACCCGACTAGCGGGAGGGGCGATGAGCAGTTCTTC. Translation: CAISDPTSGRGDEQFF.